The clone carrying this T cell receptor (beta chain) was seen more than once but under ten times. The data belong to a study of blood T cell repertoires in COVID-19. Study-level background: T cells, B-cell-depleted T cells, or PBMCs provided the cDNA or gDNA that served as material.

V lost 6 bases, J lost 3 bases, and 5 bases stayed unmatched. CDR3 length: 15 amino acids. Germline CDR1 KGHDR, CDR2 SFDVKD. Per the original data handling: Amplification of reference gene primers provided the estimated nucleated cell counts. The table came from immunoSEQ multiplex PCR; TCRdb's copy has only in-frame clones and leaves some out. D and trimming come from the DNA, and the V and J calls and clone size come from that table. The sample has 250,000 or so clones; about 90% are singletons. The chain recombines TRBV24-1 with TRBJ1-5, with TRBD1 identical over 9 bases. The sample consisted of peripheral blood. This TCR came from an older woman with acute or convalescent COVID-19. CDR3 bases: TGTGCCACCAGTCCGGGACAGGGCTACAATCAGCCCCAGCATTTT. It encodes CATSPGQGYNQPQHF.